These 25 T cell receptor beta chains originate from one sample sequenced in a study of T cells after yellow fever vaccination. From the 5' RACE reads, TCRdb called clonotypes with MiXCR, one entry per CDR3 protein. The sample includes about 60,000 distinct CDR3 sequences, approximately 7% seen only once; the top ten take about 40%. This specimen was CD8+ T cells sorted from PBMCs, taken on the day of the first yellow fever vaccination. The receptor source for this set is a man between 18 and 35 years old who received the YFV17D yellow fever vaccine.

This clonotype was detected only a few times. J is TRBJ2-7 and V is TRBV7-9, with 9 bases identical to TRBD2. After removal of 6 bases from V and 5 bases from J, the junction contained 8 bases not matched to a gene. CDR1 and CDR2 from the germline V gene are SEHNR and FQNEAQ (reference sequence). There are 14 residues in the CDR3. This CDR3 reads CASSPGTSLHEQYF. As DNA, the CDR3 is TGTGCCAGCAGTCCGGGGACTAGCCTCCACGAGCAGTACTTC. The variable domain in full, with the rest retrieved from reference TRBV7-9 and TRBJ2-7, is DTGVSQNPRHKITKRGQNVTFRCDPISEHNRLYWYRQTLGQGPEFLTYFQNEAQLEKSRLLSDRFSAERPKGSFSTLEIQRTEQGDSAMYLCASSPGTSLHEQYFGPGTRLTVT.

This clonotype was detected a few times. The chain uses TRBV7-9 and TRBJ2-2; TRBD1 aligns across 8 bases. The trim removed 5 bases at V and 5 bases at J, leaving 4 bases unmatched. Germline V lookup: CDR1 SEHNR, CDR2 FQNEAQ (reference sequence). The CDR3 is 14 amino acids. The DNA for the CDR3 is TGTGCCAGCAGCCCCTGGACAGGGACCGGGGAGCTGTTTTTT. Its protein is CASSPWTGTGELFF.

The chain combines TRBV21-1 with TRBJ2-2; TRBD1 is the table's D call and was not checked against the DNA. TRBV21-1 has pseudogene status. The CDR3 is 17 amino acids. The CDR3 loop is CASSRGTGPWGTGELFF. In nucleotides, the CDR3 is TGTGCCAGCAGTCGCGGGACAGGGCCGTGGGGCACCGGGGAGCTGTTTTTT.

The gene calls are TRBV9 and TRBJ2-1, with D unclear. The CDR3 has 14 amino acids. Trimming left V 7 bases short and J 0 bases short, with 11 bases between. CDR1 SGDLS and CDR2 YYNGEE come from the germline V gene. The CDR3 bases are TGTGCCAGCGGGCTCACAGCCTCCTACAATGAGCAGTTCTTC. This gives the protein CASGLTASYNEQFF.

The V call is TRBV10-3, the J call TRBJ2-7, with TRBD2 matching 8 bases. Trimming at V came to 8 bases and at J to 2 bases, leaving 17 bases not matched to a gene. This CDR3 comprises 17 residues. The germline CDR1 and CDR2 sequences are ENHRY and SYGVKD. The chain's CDR3 is CAIPWSLAGNDTYEQYV. The CDR3 DNA follows: TGTGCCATCCCTTGGAGCCTAGCGGGCAATGATACCTACGAGCAGTACGTC.

J is TRBJ2-3 and V is TRBV7-2; 7 bases are shared with TRBD1. With 1 base clipped from V and 2 bases from J, the junction kept 3 bases outside the gene matches. CDR1 and CDR2 from the germline V gene are SGHTA and FQGNSA. The CDR3 loop spans 15 amino acids. The CDR3 region is CASSLVGTVTDTQYF. The CDR3 DNA reads as TGTGCCAGCAGCTTAGTCGGGACAGTCACAGATACGCAGTATTTT.

In this sample, this clonotype turned up a few times. The chain combines TRBV27 with TRBJ2-7; the D gene is possibly TRBD1 (5 bases). The germline gives CDR1 MNHEY, CDR2 SMNVEV (reference sequence). This CDR3 contains 13 residues. V lost 5 bases, J lost 1 base, and 9 bases lay in between. The DNA for the CDR3 is TGTGCCAGCAGTCCCCCAGGGTCCTACGAGCAGTACGTC. This sequence encodes CASSPPGSYEQYV.

The sample holds many counts of this clonotype. V is TRBV29-1 and J is TRBJ2-1, with D possibly being TRBD2 (6 bases). Germline V lookup: CDR1 SQVTM, CDR2 ANQGSEA. V shed 6 bases and J shed 8 bases, with 23 bases lying between them. This CDR3 has 15 amino acids. CDR3 region: CSVTQGGGRGDEQFF. As DNA, the CDR3 is TGCAGCGTAACCCAGGGAGGAGGGCGCGGAGATGAGCAGTTCTTC.

The V call is TRBV6-5, the J call TRBJ1-1; D not certain. The germline V gene has CDR1 MNHEY and CDR2 SVGAGI. The V gene lost 2 bases and the J gene lost 3 bases, with 7 bases spanning the gap. The CDR3 is made up of 13 amino acids. The CDR3 here is CASSYREDTEAFF. The CDR3 region has the DNA TGTGCCAGCAGTTACCGCGAGGACACTGAAGCTTTCTTT.

Only a few counts were recorded for this clonotype. This chain uses TRBV9 with TRBJ2-1; TRBD2 agrees at 7 bases. The CDR3 spans 15 residues. In germline, CDR1 is SGDLS, CDR2 YYNGEE. Unmatched junction bases numbered 7, after V lost 2 bases and J lost 5 bases. CDR3 loop: CASSVTAGPNNEQFF. In nucleotides, the CDR3 is TGTGCCAGCAGCGTGACAGCGGGGCCAAACAATGAGCAGTTCTTC. The full variable domain, rest sourced from reference TRBV9 and TRBJ2-1, is DSGVTQTPKHLITATGQRVTLRCSPRSGDLSVYWYQQSLDQGLQFLIQYYNGEERAKGNILERFSAQQFPDLHSELNLSSLELGDSALYFCASSVTAGPNNEQFFGPGTRLTVL.

This clonotype was detected many times. V gene TRBV7-9 combines with J gene TRBJ2-1, with D maybe TRBD1 (6 bases). CDR1 and CDR2 (germline): SEHNR, FQNEAQ (reference sequence). The CDR3 runs to 15 residues. V shed 4 bases and J shed 6 bases, with 16 bases lying between them. CDR3 in DNA: TGTGCCAGCAGCTGGGACACCGATGGAGGCAATGAGCAGTTCTTC. Protein: CASSWDTDGGNEQFF.

This clonotype was counted ten times or more. The CDR3 is CASGLWTGREQYF. CDR3 coding DNA: TGTGCTAGTGGTTTGTGGACAGGTCGCGAGCAGTACTTC. The chain is built from TRBV12-5 and TRBJ2-7; 7 bases align to TRBD1. The CDR3 consists of 13 residues. Trimming removed 2 bases from V and 6 bases from J; junction bases left unmatched: 4. The germline V gene has CDR1 LGHNT and CDR2 FRNRAP.

This clonotype was recorded many times. This chain connects TRBV6-6 to TRBJ2-1, with a tentative D call TRBD2 (6 bases). The CDR3 is 12 residues long. The germline V gene has CDR1 MNHNY and CDR2 SVGAGI (reference sequence). V lost 8 bases, J lost 6 bases, and 11 bases lay in between. The CDR3 DNA reads as TGTGCCAGCGGAGCTAGCGTCAATGAGCAGTTCTTC. Encoded protein: CASGASVNEQFF.

Turning to this clonotype: This may arise from a read error, as a much more abundant clone is one base away. J is TRBJ2-1 and V is TRBV25-1; maybe TRBD1 (5 bases). The CDR3 extends over 15 amino acids. Trimming shortened V by 4 bases and J by 0 bases, and 10 bases separated the two germline ends. Looked up from germline, CDR1 is MGHDK and CDR2 is SYGVNS. CDR3 DNA: TGTGCCAGCAGTGCAAACAGGAGCTCCTACAATGAGCAGTTCTTC. Translating it yields CASSANRSSYNEQFF.

This clonotype has a count of ten or more. The rearrangement links TRBV20-1 to TRBJ1-1; D possibly corresponds to TRBD1 (5 bases). CDR3 length equals 14 residues. Trimming shortened V by 0 bases and J by 7 bases, and 15 bases separated the two germline ends. Germline CDR1 DFQATT, CDR2 SNEGSKA (reference sequence). CDR3 sequence: CSARENLPGGEAFF. The CDR3 DNA reads as TGCAGTGCTAGAGAAAACCTCCCGGGGGGTGAAGCTTTCTTT.

This clonotype was observed a handful of times. The rearrangement uses TRBV4-3 and TRBJ1-6; D perhaps matches TRBD1 (5 bases). Per germline, CDR1 LGHNA and CDR2 YSLEER. Trimming pared 0 bases from V and 5 bases from J, leaving 14 bases between. The CDR3 covers 17 residues. The CDR3 protein is CASSQDLYRGDNSPLHF. The CDR3 DNA follows: TGCGCCAGCAGCCAAGACCTGTATAGGGGCGATAATTCACCCCTCCACTTT.

This clonotype was detected only a few times. The chain carries TRBV5-1 and TRBJ1-1; D is undetermined. Per germline, CDR1 SGHRS and CDR2 YFSETQ. The length of the CDR3 is 13 residues. Trimming took off 4 bases at V and 0 bases at J, with 7 bases between the two ends. CDR3 sequence (DNA): TGCGCCAGCAGCCCCAACATGAACACTGAAGCTTTCTTT. Translating gives CASSPNMNTEAFF.

The chain uses TRBV5-1 and TRBJ2-7, with 10 bases aligning to TRBD1. The CDR3 has 15 amino acids. With V trimmed by 3 bases and J by 2 bases, 5 bases remained unmatched. Germline loops: CDR1 SGHRS, CDR2 YFSETQ. CDR3 coding DNA: TGCGCCAGCAGCTCAAGACAGGGGGCTACCTACGAGCAGTACTTC. Amino acids: CASSSRQGATYEQYF.

The J gene is TRBJ1-1, the V gene TRBV5-6; TRBD1 agrees at 7 bases. Trimming took 2 bases from V and 4 from J; bases not matched to a gene: 5. Germline CDR1 reads SGHDT; CDR2 reads YYEEEE. This CDR3 is built from 14 residues. The CDR3 protein is CASSFRTGVTEAFF. CDR3 sequence (DNA): TGTGCCAGCAGCTTTAGAACAGGGGTCACTGAAGCTTTCTTT.

The chain employs TRBV7-2 and TRBJ1-1; D is ambiguous. Trimming pared 3 bases from V and 4 bases from J, leaving 6 bases between. The CDR3 consists of 12 residues. Germline CDR1 and CDR2: SGHTA and FQGNSA. The CDR3 region is CASSFLSTEAFF. The CDR3 nucleotides read TGTGCCAGCAGCTTCCTCTCCACTGAAGCTTTCTTT.

The chain joins TRBV30 to TRBJ2-2; D is unclear. V was clipped by 2 bases and J by 4 bases, with 8 bases between them. CDR1 is GTSNPN and CDR2 is SVGIG in the germline V gene (reference sequence). The CDR3 has 13 residues. The CDR3 coding sequence is TGTGCCTGGAGTACAACCCTCACCGGGGAGCTGTTTTTT. It codes for CAWSTTLTGELFF.

In its sample, this clonotype was seen many times. The V call is TRBV7-6, the J call TRBJ2-7, with D tentatively TRBD1 (5 bases). CDR3 length equals 12 residues. V lost 4 bases to trimming and J lost 3 bases, with 7 bases between them. CDR1 and CDR2 from the germline V gene are SGHVS and FNYEAQ. The CDR3 sequence: CASSSTVYEQYF. The CDR3 DNA is TGTGCCAGCAGCTCGACAGTCTACGAGCAGTACTTC.

This clonotype was counted many times. The V call is TRBV6-6, the J call TRBJ2-2, with D hard to call. The CDR3 is made up of 13 amino acids. CDR1 and CDR2 from the germline V gene are MNHNY and SVGAGI (reference sequence). Trimming pared 6 bases from V and 6 bases from J, leaving 11 bases between. CDR3 coding DNA: TGTGCCAGCAGCCCTGACTGGTCCGGGGAGCTGTTTTTT. This codes for CASSPDWSGELFF.

The sample holds many counts of this clonotype. V and J are TRBV5-1 and TRBJ2-7; TRBD2 aligns across 9 bases. Germline V gives CDR1 SGHRS, CDR2 YFSETQ. Losses at the gene ends were 0 bases for V and 3 bases for J; bases not matched to a gene: 7. The CDR3 contains 16 residues. CDR3 bases: TGCGCCAGCAGCTTGGTCCAGCGGGGGGCCTACTACGAGCAGTACTTC. Amino acid sequence: CASSLVQRGAYYEQYF.

This clonotype showed up many times. The gene calls are TRBV19 and TRBJ1-1; D is unclear. Trimming took 3 bases from V and 5 from J, leaving 10 bases between them. CDR1 is LNHDA and CDR2 is SQIVND in the germline V gene (reference sequence). CDR3 length: 13 amino acids. Here the CDR3 reads CASSMFGMTEAFF. The CDR3 DNA follows: TGTGCCAGTAGTATGTTCGGGATGACTGAAGCTTTCTTT.